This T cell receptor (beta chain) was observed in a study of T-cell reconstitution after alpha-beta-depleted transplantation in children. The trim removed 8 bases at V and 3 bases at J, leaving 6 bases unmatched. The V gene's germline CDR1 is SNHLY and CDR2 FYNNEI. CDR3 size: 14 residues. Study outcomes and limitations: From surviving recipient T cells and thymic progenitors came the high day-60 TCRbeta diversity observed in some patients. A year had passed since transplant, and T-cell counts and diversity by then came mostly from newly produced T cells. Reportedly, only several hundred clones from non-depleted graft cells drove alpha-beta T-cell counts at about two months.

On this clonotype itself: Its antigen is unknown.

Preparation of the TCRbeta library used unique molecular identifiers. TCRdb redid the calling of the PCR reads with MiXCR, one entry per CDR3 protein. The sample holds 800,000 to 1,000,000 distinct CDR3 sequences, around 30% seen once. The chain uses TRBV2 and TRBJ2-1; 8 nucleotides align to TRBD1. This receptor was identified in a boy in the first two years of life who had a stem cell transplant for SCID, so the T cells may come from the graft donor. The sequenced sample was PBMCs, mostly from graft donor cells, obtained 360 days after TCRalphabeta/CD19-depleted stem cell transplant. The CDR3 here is CASLGQGIYNEQFF. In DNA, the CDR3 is TGTGCCAGCCTAGGACAGGGAATCTACAATGAGCAGTTCTTC. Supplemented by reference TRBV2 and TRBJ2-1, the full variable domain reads EPEVTQTPSHQVTQMGQEVILRCVPISNHLYFYWYRQILGQKVEFLVSFYNNEISEKSEIFDDQFSVERPDGSNFTLKIRSTKLEDSAMYFCASLGQGIYNEQFFGPGTRLTVL.